This T cell receptor beta chain originates from a study of neoadjuvant anti-PD-1 for oral cavity cancer. As for the study in general: Nivolumab at 3 mg/kg was mostly given biweekly, three to four doses, pre-surgery. Non-progressing patients received a fourth nivolumab dose near day 43, then surgery on days 50-56. Study outcomes and limitations: Post-treatment tumors with larger preexisting clones showed more shrinkage.

Assay: immunoSEQ multiplex PCR; the TCRdb copy retains only in-frame clones and omits some. In the table there are about 9,300 clones, approximately 61% of which are singletons. Germline CDR1 is SGHNT and CDR2 is YYREEE (reference sequence). The CDR3 sequence is 16 residues long. V was pared by 0 bases and J by 1 base, with 13 bases between. The sample holds a few counts of this clone. The target antigen is unknown. Sequencing was performed on tumor tissue, taken before nivolumab (anti-PD-1) treatment. This TCR derives from a person aged 35 to 85 with oral cavity squamous cell carcinoma. The chain carries TRBV5-4 and TRBJ2-5, with D possibly TRBD1 on 6 matching bases. DNA for the CDR3: TGTGCCAGCAGCTTGGCCTTCCAGGGGACCCAAGAGACCCAGTACTTC. This codes for CASSLAFQGTQETQYF.